This TCR beta chain was obtained from a study of T cells in Graves' hyperthyroidism and ophthalmopathy. Template material for amplifying TCR beta CDR3 regions consisted of RNA transcripts. The HTBI set primed first-round TCR CDR3 RT-PCR. MiXCR, applied by TCRdb to the multiplex PCR reads, yields one record per CDR3 protein. Among some 600,000 distinct CDR3 sequences listed, under 60% were seen once. Findings and limits, study-wide: Ophthalmopathy, as predicted by the model, came a median roughly 6.5 months after the prediction. A model built on 13 V-J features separated ophthalmopathy from stable hyperthyroidism.

Based on clinical symptoms, serum thyroxine and TRAb, thyroid ultrasound and orbital computed tomography, diagnoses were reached. CDR1 is SEHNR and CDR2 is FQNEAQ in the germline V gene (reference sequence). CDR3 size: 11 residues. V lost 3 bases to trimming and J lost 6 bases, with 6 bases between them. This clonotype has at least ten counts. Its antigen is as yet unknown. The rearrangement links TRBV7-9 to TRBJ2-7; D ambiguous. The TCR comes from a woman under 30 with Graves' hyperthyroidism. What was sequenced was peripheral blood or thyroid tissue (not recorded which). CDR3 residues: CASSFGSEQYF. In DNA, the CDR3 is TGTGCCAGCAGCTTCGGGTCCGAGCAGTACTTC.